This T cell receptor beta chain was recorded in a study of T cell repertoires in cytomegalovirus infection. Whole-study context: An indication of both CMV infection and matching HLA type came from public TCR beta signatures.

This clonotype was seen a handful of times. The antigen remains unidentified. General study points: In two of eight donors, the top clonotype was HLA-C-restricted CMV-specific. Carriers of CMV and the relevant HLA type were discriminated by public TCR beta frequency.

From the reads, TCRdb called clonotypes with MiXCR, one entry per CDR3 protein. The sample holds around 260,000 distinct CDR3 sequences, 9.1% seen once. Sequences were obtained from PBMCs. The source of this sequence is a human donor in good health (CMV status not recorded). Some clones in this sample may be carry-over from other donors' samples.

The CDR3 DNA sequence: TGTGCCGCCTCTCGGGACAGGGCGGCCGGGGAGCTGTTTTTT. Translated: CAASRDRAAGELFF. This rearrangement joins TRBV15 to TRBJ2-2; 9 bases are shared with TRBD1. The CDR3 totals 14 residues. Germline V gene data show CDR1 as LNHNV and CDR2 as YYDKDF (reference sequence). The ends lost 11 bases at V and 6 bases at J; junction bases unmatched: 10.